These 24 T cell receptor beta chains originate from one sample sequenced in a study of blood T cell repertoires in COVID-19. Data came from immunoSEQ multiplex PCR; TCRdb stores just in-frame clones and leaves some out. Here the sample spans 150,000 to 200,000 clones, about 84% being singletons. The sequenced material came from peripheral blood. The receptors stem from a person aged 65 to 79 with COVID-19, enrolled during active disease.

The CDR3 loop is CASSQDLGQRVTGELFF. The CDR3 coding sequence is TGTGCCAGCAGCCAAGATCTGGGACAGAGGGTCACCGGGGAGCTGTTTTTT. V is TRBV4-2 and J is TRBJ2-2; 7 bases line up with TRBD1. Germline values: CDR1 LGHNA, CDR2 YNFKEQ. V shed 0 bases, J shed 4 bases, and the junction held 8 bases outside the gene matches. The length of the CDR3 is 17 residues.

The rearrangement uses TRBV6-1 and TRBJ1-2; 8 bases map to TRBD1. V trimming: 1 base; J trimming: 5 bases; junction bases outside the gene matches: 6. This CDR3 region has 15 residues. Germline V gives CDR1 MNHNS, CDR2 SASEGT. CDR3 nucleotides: TGTGCCAGCAGTGAAGGTCAGGGGGCCGGATATGGCTACACCTTC. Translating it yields CASSEGQGAGYGYTF.

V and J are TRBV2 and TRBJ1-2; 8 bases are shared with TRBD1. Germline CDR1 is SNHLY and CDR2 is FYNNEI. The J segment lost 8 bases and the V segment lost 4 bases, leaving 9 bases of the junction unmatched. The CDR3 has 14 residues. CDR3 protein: CASSGMIQGEGYTF. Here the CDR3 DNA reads TGTGCCAGCAGTGGAATGATACAGGGGGAAGGCTACACCTTC.

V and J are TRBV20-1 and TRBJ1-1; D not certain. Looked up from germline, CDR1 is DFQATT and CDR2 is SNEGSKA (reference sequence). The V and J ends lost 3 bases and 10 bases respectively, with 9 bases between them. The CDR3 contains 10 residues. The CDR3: CSAREGVAFF. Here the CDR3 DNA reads TGCAGTGCTAGGGAGGGAGTAGCTTTCTTT.

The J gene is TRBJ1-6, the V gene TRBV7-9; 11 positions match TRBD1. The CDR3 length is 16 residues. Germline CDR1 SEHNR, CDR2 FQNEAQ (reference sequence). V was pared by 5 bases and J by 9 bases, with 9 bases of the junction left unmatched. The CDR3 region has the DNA TGTGCCAGCAGCGATAGGACAGGGGGCTCAGGTTCACCCCTCCACTTT. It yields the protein CASSDRTGGSGSPLHF.

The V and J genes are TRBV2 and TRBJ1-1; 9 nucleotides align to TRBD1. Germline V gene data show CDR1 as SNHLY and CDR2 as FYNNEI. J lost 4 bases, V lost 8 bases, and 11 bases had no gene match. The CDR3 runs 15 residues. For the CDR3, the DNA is TGTGCCAGCTCCTGGTCCGGGACAGGGCGCACTGAAGCTTTCTTT. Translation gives CASSWSGTGRTEAFF.

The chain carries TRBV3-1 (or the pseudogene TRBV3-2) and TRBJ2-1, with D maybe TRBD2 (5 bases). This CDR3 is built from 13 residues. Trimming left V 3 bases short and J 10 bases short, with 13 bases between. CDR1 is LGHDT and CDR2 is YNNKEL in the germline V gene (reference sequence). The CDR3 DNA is TGTGCCAGCAGCCACGACACCTTAGCGGAGCAGTTCTTC. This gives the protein CASSHDTLAEQFF.

CDR3 amino acids: CASSLTLQGRAFF. Here the CDR3 DNA reads TGTGCCAGCAGTTTAACTTTACAGGGTAGGGCTTTCTTT. This chain joins TRBV27 and TRBJ1-1, with a tentative D call TRBD1 (6 bases). The CDR3 consists of 13 residues. The V end was cut by 2 bases, the J end by 11 bases, with 15 bases between. CDR1 and CDR2 from the germline V gene are MNHEY and SMNVEV (reference sequence).

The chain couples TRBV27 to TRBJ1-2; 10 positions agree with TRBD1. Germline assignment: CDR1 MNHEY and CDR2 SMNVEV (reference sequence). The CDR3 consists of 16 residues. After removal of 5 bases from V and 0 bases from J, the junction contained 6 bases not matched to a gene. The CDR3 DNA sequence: TGTGCCAGCAGTCCCAAAGGGACAGGGGCTAACTATGGCTACACCTTC. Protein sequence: CASSPKGTGANYGYTF.

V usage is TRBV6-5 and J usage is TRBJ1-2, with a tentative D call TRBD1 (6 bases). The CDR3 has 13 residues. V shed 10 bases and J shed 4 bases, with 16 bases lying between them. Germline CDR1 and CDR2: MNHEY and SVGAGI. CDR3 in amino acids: CATSSQGPYGYTF. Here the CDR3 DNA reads TGTGCCACCTCCTCTCAGGGGCCCTATGGCTACACCTTC.

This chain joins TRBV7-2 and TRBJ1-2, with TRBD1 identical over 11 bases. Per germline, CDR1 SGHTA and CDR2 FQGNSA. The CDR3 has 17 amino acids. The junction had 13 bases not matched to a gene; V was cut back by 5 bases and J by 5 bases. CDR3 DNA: TGTGCCAGCAGCCCTAGCGGCGGGACAGGGGGGAGGTATGGCTACACCTTC. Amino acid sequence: CASSPSGGTGGRYGYTF.

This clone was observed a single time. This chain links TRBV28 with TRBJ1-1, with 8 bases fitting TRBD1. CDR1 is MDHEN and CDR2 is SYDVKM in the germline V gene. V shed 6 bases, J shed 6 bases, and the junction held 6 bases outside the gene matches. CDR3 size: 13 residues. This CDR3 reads CASRGQAKAEAFF. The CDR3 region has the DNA TGTGCCAGCAGGGGACAGGCTAAGGCTGAAGCTTTCTTT.

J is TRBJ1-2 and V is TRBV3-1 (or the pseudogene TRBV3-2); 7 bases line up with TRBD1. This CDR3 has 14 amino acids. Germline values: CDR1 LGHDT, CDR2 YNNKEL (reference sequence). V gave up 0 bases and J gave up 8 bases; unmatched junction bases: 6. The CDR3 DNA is TGTGCCAGCAGCCAAGAAAACAGGGGTCAGGGCTACACCTTC. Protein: CASSQENRGQGYTF.

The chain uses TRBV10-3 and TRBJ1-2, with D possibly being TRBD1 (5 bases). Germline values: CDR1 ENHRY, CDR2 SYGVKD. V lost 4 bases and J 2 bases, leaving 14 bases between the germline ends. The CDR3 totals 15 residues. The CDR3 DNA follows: TGTGCCATCAGTGGCCTGGCGGGGGGGAACTATGGCTACACCTTC. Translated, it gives CAISGLAGGNYGYTF.

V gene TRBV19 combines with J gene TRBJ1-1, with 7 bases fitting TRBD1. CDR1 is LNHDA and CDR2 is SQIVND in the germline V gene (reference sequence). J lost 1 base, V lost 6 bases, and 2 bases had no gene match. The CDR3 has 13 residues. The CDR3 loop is CASRGTENTEAFF. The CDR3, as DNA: TGTGCCAGTAGAGGGACAGAGAACACTGAAGCTTTCTTT.

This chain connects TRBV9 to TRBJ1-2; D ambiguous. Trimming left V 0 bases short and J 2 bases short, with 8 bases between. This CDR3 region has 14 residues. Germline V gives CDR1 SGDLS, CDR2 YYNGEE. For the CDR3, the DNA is TGTGCCAGCAGCGTAGAAGCCCTAAACTATGGCTACACCTTC. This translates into CASSVEALNYGYTF.

The CDR3 DNA follows: TGTGCCAGTTGGACAGGGGGCGGATATGGCTACACCTTC. This codes for CASWTGGGYGYTF. The genes are TRBV28 and TRBJ1-2; 11 bases agree with TRBD1. V shed 9 bases and J 5 bases; nucleotides not matched to a gene: 5. Germline V gives CDR1 MDHEN, CDR2 SYDVKM. The CDR3 length is 13 residues.

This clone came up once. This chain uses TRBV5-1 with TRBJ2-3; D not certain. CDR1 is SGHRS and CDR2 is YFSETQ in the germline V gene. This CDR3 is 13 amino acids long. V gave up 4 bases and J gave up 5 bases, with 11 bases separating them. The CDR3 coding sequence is TGCGCCAGCAGCACTGGAGAGGTAGATACGCAGTATTTT. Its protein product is CASSTGEVDTQYF.

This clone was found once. The CDR3 DNA follows: TGTGCCAGCAGAACAGGGGGCCGAGAGACCCAGTACTTC. It yields the protein CASRTGGRETQYF. This chain connects TRBV6-5 to TRBJ2-5; 9 bases match TRBD1. CDR1 MNHEY and CDR2 SVGAGI come from the germline V gene. J lost 4 bases, V lost 6 bases, and 3 bases had no gene match. The CDR3 loop spans 13 amino acids.

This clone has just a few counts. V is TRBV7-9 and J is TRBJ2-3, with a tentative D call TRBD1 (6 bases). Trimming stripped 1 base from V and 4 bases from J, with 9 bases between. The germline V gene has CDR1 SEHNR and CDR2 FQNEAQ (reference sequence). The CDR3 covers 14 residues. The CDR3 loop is CASSLGGQADTQYF. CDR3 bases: TGTGCCAGCAGCTTAGGGGGGCAGGCAGATACGCAGTATTTT. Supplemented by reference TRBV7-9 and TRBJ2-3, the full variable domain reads DTGVSQNPRHKITKRGQNVTFRCDPISEHNRLYWYRQTLGQGPEFLTYFQNEAQLEKSRLLSDRFSAERPKGSFSTLEIQRTEQGDSAMYLCASSLGGQADTQYFGPGTRLTVL.

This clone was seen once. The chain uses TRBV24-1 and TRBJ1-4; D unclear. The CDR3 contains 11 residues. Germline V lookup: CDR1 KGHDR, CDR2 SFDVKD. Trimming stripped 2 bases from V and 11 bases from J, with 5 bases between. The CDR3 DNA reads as TGTGCCACCAGTGATTCCCGGAAACTGTTTTTT. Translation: CATSDSRKLFF.

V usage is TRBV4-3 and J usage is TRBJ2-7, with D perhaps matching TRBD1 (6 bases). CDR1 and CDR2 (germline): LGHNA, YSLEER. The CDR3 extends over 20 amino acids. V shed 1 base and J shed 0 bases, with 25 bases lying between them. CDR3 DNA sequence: TGCGCCAGCAGCCAAGGGCGACATTCGGCACAGGGCGATAGCTCCTACGAGCAGTACTTC. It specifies CASSQGRHSAQGDSSYEQYF.

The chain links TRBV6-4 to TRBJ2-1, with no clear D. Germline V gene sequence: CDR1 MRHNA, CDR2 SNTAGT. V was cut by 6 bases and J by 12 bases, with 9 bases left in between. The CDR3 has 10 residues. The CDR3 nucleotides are TGTGCCAGCAGCCCTCTCGGGCAGTTCTTC. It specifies CASSPLGQFF.

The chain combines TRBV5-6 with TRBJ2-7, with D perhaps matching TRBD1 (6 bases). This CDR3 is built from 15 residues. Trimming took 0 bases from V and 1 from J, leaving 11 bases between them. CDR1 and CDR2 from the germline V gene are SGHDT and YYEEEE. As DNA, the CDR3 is TGTGCCAGCAGCTTGGTTACAGGGCAGTCCTACGAGCAGTACTTC. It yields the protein CASSLVTGQSYEQYF.